A single sample gave rise to the 8 T cell receptor beta chains below, sequenced in a study of beta chain features in type 1 diabetes (dated by TCRdb to the late 2010s). Libraries were made using the immunoSEQ multiplex PCR assay. All of the isolated RNA was reverse transcribed with the High Capacity cDNA Reverse Transcription Kit, so expressed TCRB transcripts were sequenced. Sourced from immuneACCESS, this table was stored by TCRdb with only in-frame sequences that have V and J called. A share of the clones is absent; for the studies checked, an unresolved V gene accounts for under half, and the remainder has no known explanation. The sample profile shows 350,000 to 450,000 clones; roughly 13% of them were found once. The ten largest clones capture around 0.035% of the sample. The sample comprised naive CD4+ T cells from blood. The cell subset or site label, as the study defines it: true naive CD4+ T cells. The receptors were gathered from a man aged 30-40 years in good health.

Only a few counts were recorded for this clone. The germline gene is not matched at one end of the junction; a read error may be the cause. V is TRBV11-3 and J is TRBJ2-3; the match to TRBD1 covers 10 bases. Germline V gives CDR1 SGHNT, CDR2 YENEEA. This CDR3 region has 14 residues. CDR3 region: CASRPTGGTDTQYF. The CDR3 region has the DNA TGTGCCAGCAGACCGACAGGGGGCACGGATACGCAGTATTTT. Based on the CDR3 plus reference TRBV11-3 and TRBJ2-3, the full variable domain is EAGVVQSPRYKIIEKKQPVAFWCNPISGHNTLYWYLQNLGQGPELLIRYENEEAVDDSQLPKDRFSAERLKGVDSTLKIQPAELGDSAVYLCASRPTGGTDTQYFGPGTRLTVL.

There are a few counts of this clone. V is TRBV23-1 and J is TRBJ2-4; D may be TRBD1 or TRBD2 (5 bases each). TRBV23-1 is noted as an ORF with a role that remains uncertain. The V and J ends lost 3 bases and 0 bases respectively, with 15 bases between them. This CDR3 region has 17 residues. The CDR3 here is CASSQAGTNLAKNIQYF. CDR3 coding DNA: TGCGCCAGCAGTCAGGCCGGGACCAACCTAGCCAAAAACATTCAGTACTTC.

This rearrangement joins TRBV6-1 to TRBJ2-1; 8 nucleotides agree with TRBD1. Germline CDR1 is MNHNS and CDR2 is SASEGT. V shed 0 bases and J 2 bases; nucleotides not matched to a gene: 0. This CDR3 spans 15 amino acids. The CDR3 loop is CASSEAGQAYNEQFF. The CDR3 region has the DNA TGTGCCAGCAGTGAAGCGGGACAGGCCTACAATGAGCAGTTCTTC.

This clone was recorded a few times. The chain links TRBV28 to TRBJ1-5; 10 bases fit TRBD1. In germline, CDR1 is MDHEN, CDR2 SYDVKM. The V segment lost 6 bases and the J segment 5 bases; nucleotides outside the gene matches: 7. This CDR3 has 15 residues. The CDR3 sequence is CASSGGQGNHQPQHF. DNA for the CDR3: TGTGCCAGCAGCGGGGGACAGGGGAACCATCAGCCCCAGCATTTT.

The rearrangement joins TRBV6-5 to TRBJ1-2; D may be TRBD1 (5 bases). Germline V gene sequence: CDR1 MNHEY, CDR2 SVGAGI. V lost 6 bases and J lost 7, with 15 bases in between. The CDR3 contains 13 residues. The CDR3 protein is CASRQGFSGGYTF. The CDR3 nucleotides are TGTGCCAGCAGGCAGGGATTTTCGGGTGGCTACACCTTC.

V is TRBV7-2 and J is TRBJ2-2, with 7 bases lining up with TRBD1. V gave up 3 bases and J gave up 6 bases; unmatched junction bases: 4. The CDR3 contains 14 residues. In germline, CDR1 is SGHTA, CDR2 FQGNSA. The CDR3, as DNA: TGTGCCAGCAGCTTTGACAGGGTCGCCGGGGAGCTGTTTTTT. Its protein is CASSFDRVAGELFF.

This clone was seen more than once but under ten times. The chain uses TRBV21-1 and TRBJ1-2; the D segment call TRBD1 is taken from the table without a DNA check. TRBV21-1 is designated a pseudogene. The CDR3 runs 18 residues. For the CDR3, the DNA is TGTGCCAGCAGCAAACCGGCGGACAGGGAAGGCTTTAACTATGGCTACACCTTC. As protein: CASSKPADREGFNYGYTF.

The rearrangement links TRBV11-3 to TRBJ2-1; the match to TRBD2 covers 10 bases. Germline CDR1 is SGHNT and CDR2 is YENEEA. CDR3 size: 17 residues. Trimming took 2 bases from V and 7 from J; bases not matched to a gene: 11. The CDR3 region has the DNA TGTGCCAGCAGCTTATTAGTTACTGAGCGGGAGGGAAATGAGCAGTTCTTC. Translation: CASSLLVTEREGNEQFF.